The 5 T cell receptor beta chains reported below all come from one sample, sequenced in a study of blood T cell repertoires in COVID-19. The table came from immunoSEQ multiplex PCR; TCRdb's copy has only in-frame clones and leaves some out. The table lists 290,000 or so clones, roughly nine tenths of them singletons. Sequenced: peripheral blood. All receptors come from a woman in her twenties or thirties with COVID-19, enrolled during active disease.

This clone was seen only once. DNA of the CDR3: TGTGCCAGCAGCTCGGTTCTAGCGGGAGGGAACGAGCAGTACTTC. Amino acids: CASSSVLAGGNEQYF. The rearrangement joins TRBV7-2 to TRBJ2-7; 12 bases line up with TRBD2. V lost 4 bases and J lost 5; bases outside the gene matches: 6. Germline CDR1 is SGHTA and CDR2 is FQGNSA. The CDR3 covers 15 residues.

A few counts support this clone. The chain uses TRBV3-1 (or the pseudogene TRBV3-2) and TRBJ2-3; D perhaps matches TRBD2 (5 bases). This CDR3 spans 15 amino acids. Trimming cost V 3 bases and J 0 bases, with 10 bases left between them. Germline V gene lookup returns CDR1 LGHDT and CDR2 YNNKEL (reference sequence). In nucleotides, the CDR3 is TGTGCCAGCAGCCACCTCCGGACTAGCACAGATACGCAGTATTTT. It encodes CASSHLRTSTDTQYF.

CDR3 nucleotide sequence: TGTGCCAGCAGCTTCCTTCAGGGTCCCCAGCCCCAGCATTTT. Its protein is CASSFLQGPQPQHF. This chain uses TRBV12-1 with TRBJ1-5; the table's D gene call, TRBD1, was not cross checked with the DNA. TRBV12-1 is shown as a pseudogene. The CDR3 extends over 14 amino acids.

This clone was observed a single time. The rearrangement links TRBV7-8 to TRBJ2-7; 7 nucleotides match TRBD2. The germline CDR1 and CDR2 sequences are SGHVS and FQNEAQ. CDR3 length: 17 residues. The trim removed 7 bases at V and 6 bases at J, leaving 21 bases unmatched. For the CDR3, the DNA is TGTGCCAGCACCATCCTCGGGGGAGGGAGGGAAGAGGCCGAGCAGTACTTC. Protein sequence: CASTILGGGREEAEQYF. Full variable domain (rest looked up from reference TRBV7-8 and TRBJ2-7): GAGVSQSPRYKVAKRGQDVALRCDPISGHVSLFWYQQALGQGPEFLTYFQNEAQLDKSGLPSDRFFAERPEGSVSTLKIQRTQQEDSAVYLCASTILGGGREEAEQYFGPGTRLTVT.

In this sample, this clone turned up many times. CDR3 loop: CASKERSSYNSPLHF. The CDR3 region has the DNA TGTGCCAGCAAGGAGAGAAGCTCCTATAATTCACCCCTCCACTTT. V gene TRBV27 combines with J gene TRBJ1-6, with D unresolved. Germline CDR1 reads MNHEY; CDR2 reads SMNVEV (reference sequence). The germline V and J ends were trimmed by 7 bases and 0 bases, with 10 bases remaining between them. The CDR3 is 15 amino acids.